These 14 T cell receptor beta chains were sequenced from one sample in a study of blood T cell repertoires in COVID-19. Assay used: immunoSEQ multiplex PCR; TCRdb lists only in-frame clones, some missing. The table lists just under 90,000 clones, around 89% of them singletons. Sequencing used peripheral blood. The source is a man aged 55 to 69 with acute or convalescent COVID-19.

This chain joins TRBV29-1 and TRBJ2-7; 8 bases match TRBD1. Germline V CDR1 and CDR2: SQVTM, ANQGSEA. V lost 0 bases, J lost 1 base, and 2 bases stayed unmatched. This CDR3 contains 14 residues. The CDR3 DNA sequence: TGCAGCGTTGAAGACGGACAGGGATCCTACGAGCAGTACTTC. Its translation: CSVEDGQGSYEQYF.

The CDR3 is CASSWDRQETQYF. DNA of the CDR3: TGTGCCAGCAGCTGGGACAGACAAGAGACCCAGTACTTC. The chain links TRBV5-6 to TRBJ2-5; 7 positions match TRBD1. V lost 3 bases and J lost 2; bases outside the gene matches: 1. The CDR3 length is 13 residues. CDR1 and CDR2 (germline): SGHDT, YYEEEE. Drawing the rest from reference TRBV5-6 and TRBJ2-5, the complete variable domain is DAGVTQSPTHLIKTRGQQVTLRCSPKSGHDTVSWYQQALGQGPQFIFQYYEEEERQRGNFPDRFSGHQFPNYSSELNVNALLLGDSALYLCASSWDRQETQYFGPGTRLLVL.

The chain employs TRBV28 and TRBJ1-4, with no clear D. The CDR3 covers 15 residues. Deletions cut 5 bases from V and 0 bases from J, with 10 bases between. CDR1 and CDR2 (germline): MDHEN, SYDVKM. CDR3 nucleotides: TGTGCCAGCAGTACGGTAATCGCAACTAATGAAAAACTGTTTTTT. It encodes CASSTVIATNEKLFF.

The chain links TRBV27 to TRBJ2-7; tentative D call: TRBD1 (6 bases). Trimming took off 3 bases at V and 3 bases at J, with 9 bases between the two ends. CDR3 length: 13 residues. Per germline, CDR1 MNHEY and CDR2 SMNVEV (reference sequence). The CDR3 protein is CASSFGQSYEQYF. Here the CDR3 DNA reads TGTGCCAGCAGTTTTGGACAGAGCTACGAGCAGTACTTC.

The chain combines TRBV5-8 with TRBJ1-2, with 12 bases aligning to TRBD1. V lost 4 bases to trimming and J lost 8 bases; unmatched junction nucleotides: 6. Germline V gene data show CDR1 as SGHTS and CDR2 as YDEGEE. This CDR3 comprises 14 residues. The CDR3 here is CASSPGQGAGGYTF. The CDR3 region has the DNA TGTGCCAGCAGCCCGGGACAGGGGGCAGGAGGCTACACCTTC.

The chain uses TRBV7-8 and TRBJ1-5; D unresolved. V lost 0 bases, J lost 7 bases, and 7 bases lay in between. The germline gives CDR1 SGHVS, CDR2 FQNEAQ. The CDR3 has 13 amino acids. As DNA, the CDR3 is TGTGCCAGCAGCTTAGCGAGTTGGCAGCCCCAGCATTTT. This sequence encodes CASSLASWQPQHF.

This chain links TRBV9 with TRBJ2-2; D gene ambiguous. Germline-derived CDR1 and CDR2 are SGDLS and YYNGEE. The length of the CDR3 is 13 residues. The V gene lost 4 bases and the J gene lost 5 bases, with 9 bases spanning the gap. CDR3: CASSLFGTGELFF. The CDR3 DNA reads TGTGCCAGCAGCCTATTTGGTACCGGGGAGCTGTTTTTT.

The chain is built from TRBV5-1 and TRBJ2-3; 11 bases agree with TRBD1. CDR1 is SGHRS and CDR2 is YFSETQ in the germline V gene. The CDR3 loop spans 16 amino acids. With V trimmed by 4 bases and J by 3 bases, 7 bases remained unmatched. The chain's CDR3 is CASSLNGQGATDTQYF. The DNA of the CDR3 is TGCGCCAGCAGCCTGAATGGACAGGGGGCTACAGATACGCAGTATTTT.

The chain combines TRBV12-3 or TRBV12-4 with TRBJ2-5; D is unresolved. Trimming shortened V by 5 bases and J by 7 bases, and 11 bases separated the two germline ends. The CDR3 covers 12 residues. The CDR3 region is CASSDERVTQYF. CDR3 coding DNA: TGTGCCAGCAGTGACGAGCGAGTGACCCAGTACTTC.

The CDR3 bases are TGTGCCAGCAGCTTAGCGGACTATGGCTACACCTTC. This gives the protein CASSLADYGYTF. The rearrangement joins TRBV11-2 to TRBJ1-2; D not certain. The V and J ends lost 1 base and 3 bases respectively, with 3 bases between them. CDR1 SGHAT and CDR2 FQNNGV come from the germline V gene. The CDR3 sequence is 12 residues long.

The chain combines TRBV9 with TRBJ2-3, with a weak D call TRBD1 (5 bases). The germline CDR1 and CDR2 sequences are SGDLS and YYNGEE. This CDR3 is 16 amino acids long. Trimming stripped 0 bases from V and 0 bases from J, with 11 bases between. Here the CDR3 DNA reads TGTGCCAGCAGCGTAGTCGATTGGGGCAGCACAGATACGCAGTATTTT. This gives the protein CASSVVDWGSTDTQYF.

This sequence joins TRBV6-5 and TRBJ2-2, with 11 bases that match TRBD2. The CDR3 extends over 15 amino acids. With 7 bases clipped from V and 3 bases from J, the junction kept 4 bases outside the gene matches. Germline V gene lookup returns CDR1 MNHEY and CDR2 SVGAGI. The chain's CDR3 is CASTRTSGYTGELFF. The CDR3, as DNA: TGTGCCAGCACCCGGACTAGCGGGTACACCGGGGAGCTGTTTTTT.

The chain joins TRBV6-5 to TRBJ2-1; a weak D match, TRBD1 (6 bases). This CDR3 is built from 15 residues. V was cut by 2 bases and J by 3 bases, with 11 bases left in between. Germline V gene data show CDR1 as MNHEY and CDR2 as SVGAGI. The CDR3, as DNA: TGTGCCAGCAGTTACGGTGGACAGTACTACAATGAGCAGTTCTTC. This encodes CASSYGGQYYNEQFF.

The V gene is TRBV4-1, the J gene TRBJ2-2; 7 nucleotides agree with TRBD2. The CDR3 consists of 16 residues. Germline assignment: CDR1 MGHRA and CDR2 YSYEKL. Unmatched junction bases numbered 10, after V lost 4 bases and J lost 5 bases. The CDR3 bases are TGCGCCAGCAGCCGGGAGGGACTGGTGAAGACCGGGGAGCTGTTTTTT. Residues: CASSREGLVKTGELFF.